A selection of T cell receptor beta chains follows, all from one sample in a study of vaccination effects on CD4 cells after COVID-19. TCRdb's copy holds only in-frame clones and misses some; the assay was immunoSEQ multiplex PCR. The repertoire holds approximately 65,000 clones, with over 70% as singletons. No cognate antigen is known for these TCRs. This specimen consisted of CD4+ T cells from PBMCs cultured with HCoV-229E spike peptides, obtained after COVID-19 vaccination. These receptors came from a human donor who received a COVID-19 vaccine. The CDR3 runs from the conserved cysteine through the conserved F or W. The order of the fields is D gene, clone size, V gene, J gene, CDR3 DNA, CDR3 protein. The D gene is left open where the match is weak. Where a row states a size, it is once, few, many or the class of an expanded clone; other rows omit it.

TRBD2,-,TRBV24-1,TRBJ2-5,TGTGCCACCAGCCCTCGACTAGCGGGGGAGAGAGAGACCCAGTACTTC,CATSPRLAGERETQYF
TRBD1,-,TRBV30,TRBJ1-5,TGTGCCTGGAGTGTACAGGGGGCCGGTCAGCCCCAGCATTTT,CAWSVQGAGQPQHF
-,-,TRBV19,TRBJ2-2,TGTGCCAGTAGTATAGATCCCGGGGAGCTGTTTTTT,CASSIDPGELFF
TRBD2,few,TRBV3-1/TRBV3-2,TRBJ2-1,TGTGCCAGCAGTGATTCTAGCGGAACCTACAATGAGCAGTTCTTC,CASSDSSGTYNEQFF
-,-,TRBV3-1/TRBV3-2,TRBJ2-2,TGTGCCAGCAGCCGCGCGATAAGGTTAAAGGATCTGAGGAACACCGGGGAGCTGTTTTTT,CASSRAIRLKDLRNTGELFF
TRBD2,-,TRBV4-1,TRBJ2-5,TGCGCCAGCAGCCAAGGACCGGGGGGGTCTAAAGAGACCCAGTACTTC,CASSQGPGGSKETQYF
-,-,TRBV29-1,TRBJ2-3,TGCAGCGTTGACCGACAACCCCCTGATACGCAGTATTTT,CSVDRQPPDTQYF
-,-,TRBV5-1,TRBJ1-4,TGCGCCAGCAGCCGGGGGGCAACTAATGAAAAACTGTTTTTT,CASSRGATNEKLFF
-,-,TRBV6-5,TRBJ1-2,TGTGCCAGCAGTATCCACAGGGATGAGGACTATGGCTACACCTTC,CASSIHRDEDYGYTF
TRBD1,-,TRBV27,TRBJ2-5,TGTGCCAGCAGCCTCCGGGACAGGGGAGGGGGAGAGACCCAGTACTTC,CASSLRDRGGGETQYF
TRBD1,-,TRBV6-5,TRBJ1-5,TGTGCCAGCAGGGGACAGGTTGGCCAGCCCCAGCATTTT,CASRGQVGQPQHF
TRBD1,-,TRBV3-1/TRBV3-2,TRBJ1-1,TGTGCCAGCAGCCCAACAGGGACAGCCGCTGAAGCTTTCTTT,CASSPTGTAAEAFF
-,few,TRBV28,TRBJ1-6,TGTGCCAGCAGCTCCGATTGGGCCCGTGGTCACTTT,CASSSDWARGHF
TRBD1,-,TRBV5-1,TRBJ2-3,TGCGCCAGCAGCGGACAGGGTCTGGGCACAGATACGCAGTATTTT,CASSGQGLGTDTQYF
-,-,TRBV6-6,TRBJ1-6,TGTGCCAGCAGTCTCAGTCGCAAGCCTAACTATAATTCACCCCTCCACTTT,CASSLSRKPNYNSPLHF
TRBD1,-,TRBV23-1,TRBJ1-5,TGCGCCAGCAAACAGGGGAGCAATCAGCCCCAGCATTTT,CASKQGSNQPQHF
TRBD1,-,TRBV6-5,TRBJ1-6,TGTGCCAGCAGTTTAAGGGGGACAGGGGGCCACTCACCCCTCCACTTT,CASSLRGTGGHSPLHF
TRBD1,-,TRBV19,TRBJ2-2,TGTGCCAGTTGTAGACGACAGGGAAACACCGGGGAGCTGTTTTTT,CASCRRQGNTGELFF
TRBD2,few,TRBV10-3,TRBJ2-1,TGTGCCATCAATGAGCGGGGGACCCATGAGCAGTTCTTC,CAINERGTHEQFF
TRBD1,-,TRBV28,TRBJ1-2,TGTGCCAGCAGGGGGACAGCGGAGAAGGTAAACTATGGCTACACCTTC,CASRGTAEKVNYGYTF
-,once,TRBV5-4,TRBJ1-3,TGTGCCAGCAGCTTGATCTTCGGAAACACCATATATTTT,CASSLIFGNTIYF
-,-,TRBV7-2,TRBJ1-5,TGTGCCAGCAGCCCCCCAGTTAGCAATCAGCCCCAGCATTTT,CASSPPVSNQPQHF
TRBD1,-,TRBV18,TRBJ2-1,TGTGCCAGCTCAGCCAACAGGGGCACAACCTACAATGAGCAGTTCTTC,CASSANRGTTYNEQFF
TRBD1,-,TRBV7-9,TRBJ1-4,TGTGCCAGCAGCTCTGACAGGGATGGCGAAAAACTGTTTTTT,CASSSDRDGEKLFF
-,-,TRBV30,TRBJ2-1,TGTGCCTGGACGAAGGGACTTGGAACGAACAATGAGCAGTTCTTC,CAWTKGLGTNNEQFF
-,-,TRBV29-1,TRBJ2-5,TGCAGCGTTGAGAAGACCGCAGGGGTAGGAGAGACCCAGTACTTC,CSVEKTAGVGETQYF
-,few,TRBV6-5,TRBJ2-2,TGTGCCAGCAGTTACTCGGCAGGGCCAGCCGGGGAGCTGTTTTTT,CASSYSAGPAGELFF
TRBD2,-,TRBV6-2/TRBV6-3,TRBJ2-5,TGTGCCAGCAGCCCCCAGACTAGCCGAGAGACCCAGTACTTC,CASSPQTSRETQYF